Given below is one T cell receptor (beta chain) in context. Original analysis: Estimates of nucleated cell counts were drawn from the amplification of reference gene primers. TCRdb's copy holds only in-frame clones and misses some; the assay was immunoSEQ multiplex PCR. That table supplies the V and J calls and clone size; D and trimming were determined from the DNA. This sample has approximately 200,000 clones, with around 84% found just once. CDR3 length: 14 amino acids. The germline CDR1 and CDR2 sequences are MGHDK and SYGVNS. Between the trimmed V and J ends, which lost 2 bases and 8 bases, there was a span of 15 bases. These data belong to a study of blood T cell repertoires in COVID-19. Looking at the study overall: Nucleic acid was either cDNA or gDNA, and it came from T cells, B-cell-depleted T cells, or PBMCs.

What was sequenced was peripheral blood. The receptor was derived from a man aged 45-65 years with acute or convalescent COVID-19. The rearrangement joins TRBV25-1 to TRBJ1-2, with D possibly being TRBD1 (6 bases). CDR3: CASSELLGANGYTF. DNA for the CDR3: TGTGCCAGCAGTGAACTTCTGGGGGCGAACGGCTACACCTTC.